The clone carrying this T cell receptor (beta chain) was counted only a few times. Its target is not known. This sample was taken from a study of CD8 T cells in ankylosing spondylitis. Findings of the study overall: Blood of patients with ankylosing spondylitis appeared to be characterized by a TCR beta motif of several highly homologous variants.

The CDR3 sequence is 16 residues long. TCRdb re-called the 5' RACE reads through MiXCR, storing one row per CDR3 protein. The data hold some 330,000 distinct CDR3 sequences, with 6.5% to 10% observed a single time. Sequenced material: blood, either unsorted or a sorted T cell fraction (not recorded which). The source of this sequence is a male donor with ankylosing spondylitis. The rearrangement joins TRBV21-1 to TRBJ2-6; TRBD2, the table's D call, lacks a check against the DNA. TRBV21-1 is given as a pseudogene. CDR3 in DNA: TGTGCCAGCAGCAACGGGGGAGGGGTTGGGGCCAACGTCCTGACTTTC. This gives the protein CASSNGGGVGANVLTF.